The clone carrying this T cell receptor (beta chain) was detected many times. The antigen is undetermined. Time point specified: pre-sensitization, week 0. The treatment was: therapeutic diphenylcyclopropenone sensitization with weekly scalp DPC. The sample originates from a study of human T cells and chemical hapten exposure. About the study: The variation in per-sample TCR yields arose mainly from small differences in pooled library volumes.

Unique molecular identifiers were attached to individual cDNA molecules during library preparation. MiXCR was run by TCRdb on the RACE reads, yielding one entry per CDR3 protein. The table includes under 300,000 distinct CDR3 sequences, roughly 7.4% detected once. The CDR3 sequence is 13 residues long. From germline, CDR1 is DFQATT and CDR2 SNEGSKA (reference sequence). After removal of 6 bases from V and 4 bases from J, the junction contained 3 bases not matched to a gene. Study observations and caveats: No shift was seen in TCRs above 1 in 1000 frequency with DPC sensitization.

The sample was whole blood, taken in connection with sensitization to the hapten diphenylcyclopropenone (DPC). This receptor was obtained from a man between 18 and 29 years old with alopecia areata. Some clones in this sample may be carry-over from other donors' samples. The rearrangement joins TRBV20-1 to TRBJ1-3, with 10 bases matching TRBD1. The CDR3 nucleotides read TGCAGTGCGGGACAGGGGTACGGAAACACCATATATTTT. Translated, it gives CSAGQGYGNTIYF.